One sample yielded the 25 T cell receptor beta chains listed below, sequenced in a study of blood T cell repertoires in COVID-19. Profiled with immunoSEQ multiplex PCR; TCRdb holds only in-frame clones, not every one. The sample has 250,000 to 300,000 clones; around 89% are singletons. Material for sequencing was peripheral blood. These receptors were obtained from a woman aged 35 to 49 who had recovered from COVID-19.

In the case of this clone: Other nucleotide sequences in the sample specify the same CDR3. The chain combines TRBV9 with TRBJ2-3; 12 bases map to TRBD2. The CDR3 is 15 amino acids. Germline loops: CDR1 SGDLS, CDR2 YYNGEE. V dropped 0 bases and J dropped 5; count of bases not matched to a gene: 1. The CDR3 nucleotides are TGTGCCAGCAGCGTAGGGGGACTAGCGGGAGATACGCAGTATTTT. This translates into CASSVGGLAGDTQYF.

V is TRBV6-5 and J is TRBJ1-4; 7 nucleotides line up with TRBD1. Trimming removed 6 bases from V and 4 bases from J; junction bases left unmatched: 5. The CDR3 is 14 residues long. Germline lookup yields CDR1 MNHEY and CDR2 SVGAGI. The DNA of the CDR3 is TGTGCCAGCAGAACGGGACAGTTTAATGAAAAACTGTTTTTT. Its translation: CASRTGQFNEKLFF.

The chain links TRBV27 to TRBJ2-7, with TRBD2 matching over 8 bases. Germline loops: CDR1 MNHEY, CDR2 SMNVEV (reference sequence). The ends lost 7 bases at V and 6 bases at J; junction bases unmatched: 5. The CDR3 is made up of 12 amino acids. The CDR3 DNA sequence: TGTGCCAGCACAACGGGGGGGGCCGAGCAGTACTTC. Protein sequence: CASTTGGAEQYF.

The chain links TRBV7-2 to TRBJ2-3; a weak D match, TRBD2 (5 bases). Looked up from germline, CDR1 is SGHTA and CDR2 is FQGNSA. The CDR3 is 15 amino acids. V shed 6 bases and J shed 1 base, with 14 bases lying between them. CDR3 sequence reads: CASRPGARGTDTQYF. The CDR3 DNA reads TGTGCCAGCAGACCCGGCGCGCGGGGCACAGATACGCAGTATTTT.

The rearrangement uses TRBV21-1 and TRBJ2-2; the table gives TRBD1 as D, unverified against the DNA. TRBV21-1 is given as a pseudogene. CDR3 length: 18 residues. The CDR3 is CASSKGWGPRTNTGELFF. Here the CDR3 DNA reads TGTGCCAGCAGCAAAGGGTGGGGGCCCCGGACGAACACCGGGGAGCTGTTTTTT.

The chain uses TRBV7-2 and TRBJ2-7; 10 bases are a match to TRBD2. With V trimmed by 5 bases and J by 3 bases, 7 bases remained unmatched. CDR1 and CDR2 (germline): SGHTA, FQGNSA. The CDR3 spans 15 residues. The CDR3 loop is CASSRSGRGFYEQYF. DNA of the CDR3: TGTGCCAGCAGCCGGAGCGGGAGGGGGTTCTACGAGCAGTACTTC.

Comment on this clone: The same CDR3 is also encoded by other DNA sequences in this sample. The chain uses TRBV10-3 and TRBJ2-5, with D possibly being TRBD1 (5 bases). The CDR3 has 13 amino acids. V was shortened by 3 bases and J by 5 bases, with 10 bases between the two germline ends. CDR1 is ENHRY and CDR2 is SYGVKD in the germline V gene. CDR3 coding DNA: TGTGCCATCAGTGACAGGGTAGGGGAGACCCAGTACTTC. Translated: CAISDRVGETQYF.

The chain couples TRBV7-2 to TRBJ1-2, with 7 bases lining up with TRBD1. This CDR3 contains 15 residues. V gave up 1 base and J gave up 2 bases; unmatched junction bases: 4. Looked up from germline, CDR1 is SGHTA and CDR2 is FQGNSA. The chain's CDR3 is CASSLDPGGNYGYTF. The CDR3, as DNA: TGTGCCAGCAGCTTAGACCCAGGGGGGAACTATGGCTACACCTTC.

J is TRBJ2-5 and V is TRBV11-3, with D possibly TRBD1 on 7 matching bases. Trimming stripped 8 bases from V and 5 bases from J, with 15 bases between. The germline CDR1 and CDR2 sequences are SGHNT and YENEEA. The CDR3 consists of 13 residues. The CDR3 bases are TGTGCCAGCGCAGGGGGGTGGAGGGAGACCCAGTACTTC. Protein: CASAGGWRETQYF.

This sequence joins TRBV27 and TRBJ1-5; D is ambiguous. Trimming removed 6 bases from V and 3 bases from J, with 9 bases in between. Germline CDR1 and CDR2: MNHEY and SMNVEV (reference sequence). CDR3 length: 13 residues. The CDR3 DNA follows: TGTGCCAGCAGCTCGGGGTACAATCAGCCCCAGCATTTT. Translation: CASSSGYNQPQHF.

The rearrangement links TRBV27 to TRBJ1-1; possibly TRBD1 for D (5 bases). V lost 4 bases to trimming and J lost 1 base, with 10 bases between them. This CDR3 has 14 amino acids. CDR1 is MNHEY, CDR2 SMNVEV, per germline (reference sequence). CDR3 in amino acids: CASSSVDRNTEAFF. The CDR3 coding sequence is TGTGCCAGCAGTTCGGTCGACAGGAACACTGAAGCTTTCTTT.

As concerns this clone: One end of the junction is discordant with germline, which a read error may explain. The chain is built from TRBV7-2 and TRBJ2-3, with a weak D call TRBD2 (7 bases). The length of the CDR3 is 19 residues. Looked up from germline, CDR1 is SGHTA and CDR2 is FQGNSA. The CDR3 protein is CASSLARGRPGLSTDTQYF. The CDR3 DNA sequence: TGTGCCAGCAGCTTAGCGCGGGGGCGTCCGGGACTCAGCACAGATACACAGTATTTT.

This rearrangement joins TRBV6-7 to TRBJ2-1; 8 bases map to TRBD2. TRBV6-7 is classed as an ORF, of uncertain function. Losses at the gene ends were 6 bases for V and 2 bases for J; bases not matched to a gene: 9. This CDR3 is built from 16 residues. CDR3 DNA: TGTGCCAGCAGACAACGACTAGCGTGGCCCTACAATGAGCAGTTCTTC. It yields the protein CASRQRLAWPYNEQFF.

This clone has only one observation. This chain joins TRBV7-8 and TRBJ2-5, with TRBD2 identical over 9 bases. This CDR3 region has 14 residues. Germline lookup yields CDR1 SGHVS and CDR2 FQNEAQ. The V gene end was trimmed by 5 bases and the J gene end by 4 bases; junction bases not matched to a gene: 5. DNA of the CDR3: TGTGCCAGCAGCCGAGCGGGGGGACCAGAGACCCAGTACTTC. This gives the protein CASSRAGGPETQYF. Full variable domain (remainder filled in from reference TRBV7-8 and TRBJ2-5): GAGVSQSPRYKVAKRGQDVALRCDPISGHVSLFWYQQALGQGPEFLTYFQNEAQLDKSGLPSDRFFAERPEGSVSTLKIQRTQQEDSAVYLCASSRAGGPETQYFGPGTRLLVL.

The sample holds one count of this clone. The chain couples TRBV5-6 to TRBJ1-6; tentatively, D is TRBD1 (5 bases). CDR1 is SGHDT and CDR2 is YYEEEE in the germline V gene. The length of the CDR3 is 15 residues. With 6 bases removed from V and 8 bases from J, the gap between germline ends came to 18 bases. CDR3 sequence: CASTERGFGDSPLHF. CDR3 in DNA: TGTGCCAGCACCGAACGGGGGTTTGGGGATTCACCCCTCCACTTT.

The chain couples TRBV2 to TRBJ2-7; 10 bases agree with TRBD2. CDR3 length: 17 amino acids. Germline CDR1 is SNHLY and CDR2 is FYNNEI. V gave up 1 base and J gave up 7 bases; unmatched junction bases: 13. The chain's CDR3 is CASSEGVRLAGVWEQYF. DNA of the CDR3: TGTGCCAGCAGTGAAGGCGTCCGGCTAGCGGGAGTCTGGGAGCAGTACTTC.

The V call is TRBV9, the J call TRBJ1-2, with no clear D. V dropped 5 bases and J dropped 4 bases, with 9 bases sitting between them. Germline-derived CDR1 and CDR2 are SGDLS and YYNGEE. The CDR3 spans 12 residues. The CDR3 nucleotides are TGTGCCAGCAGGGGAGCGCCCTATGGCTACACCTTC. It is translated as CASRGAPYGYTF. The full variable domain, completed using reference TRBV9 and TRBJ1-2, is DSGVTQTPKHLITATGQRVTLRCSPRSGDLSVYWYQQSLDQGLQFLIQYYNGEERAKGNILERFSAQQFPDLHSELNLSSLELGDSALYFCASRGAPYGYTFGSGTRLTVV.

The chain uses TRBV10-3 and TRBJ2-7; TRBD2 matches at 9 bases. The CDR3 loop spans 16 amino acids. V shed 2 bases and J 0 bases; nucleotides not matched to a gene: 5. CDR1 is ENHRY, CDR2 SYGVKD, per germline. CDR3 region: CAISEPLAGPSYEQYF. The CDR3, as DNA: TGTGCCATCAGTGAGCCACTAGCGGGCCCCTCCTACGAGCAGTACTTC.

The rearrangement links TRBV9 to TRBJ2-3; 8 bases align to TRBD2. The CDR3 runs to 16 residues. Germline CDR1 SGDLS, CDR2 YYNGEE. With 2 bases clipped from V and 1 base from J, the junction kept 6 bases outside the gene matches. This chain's CDR3 is CASSVGGDTRTDTQYF. The CDR3, as DNA: TGTGCCAGCAGCGTCGGGGGGGACACCCGCACAGATACGCAGTATTTT.

This clone has just a few counts. The chain employs TRBV19 and TRBJ1-4, with TRBD1 identical over 8 bases. CDR1 and CDR2 from the germline V gene are LNHDA and SQIVND (reference sequence). Germline trimming cut 4 bases from V and 7 bases from J; bases unmatched to any gene: 14. CDR3 length: 17 amino acids. DNA for the CDR3: TGTGCCAGTAGTACGCGGGACCGGACAGGGCCGGGTGAAAAACTGTTTTTT. The encoded protein is CASSTRDRTGPGEKLFF.

The V call is TRBV30, the J call TRBJ1-1, with 8 nucleotides matching TRBD1. Germline CDR1 and CDR2: GTSNPN and SVGIG (reference sequence). The CDR3 length is 15 residues. J lost 5 bases, V lost 0 bases, and 8 bases had no gene match. The CDR3: CAWSVRARGRTEAFF. The CDR3 nucleotides read TGTGCCTGGAGTGTACGTGCCAGGGGGCGAACTGAAGCTTTCTTT.

The rearrangement links TRBV6-5 to TRBJ1-1; D is perhaps TRBD1 (6 bases). V lost 6 bases to trimming and J lost 5 bases, with 19 bases between them. CDR3 size: 15 residues. Germline CDR1 MNHEY, CDR2 SVGAGI. The CDR3 region is CASSPRGGGRTEAFF. As DNA, the CDR3 is TGTGCCAGCAGCCCCCGCGGCGGGGGGCGGACTGAAGCTTTCTTT.

The J gene is TRBJ1-2, the V gene TRBV27; D is unclear. This CDR3 is 13 amino acids long. V lost 2 bases to trimming and J lost 4 bases, with 8 bases between them. Per germline, CDR1 MNHEY and CDR2 SMNVEV (reference sequence). CDR3: CASSLPRGYGYTF. Written as DNA, the CDR3 is TGTGCCAGCAGTTTACCGCGGGGCTATGGCTACACCTTC.

The gene calls are TRBV7-3 and TRBJ2-3, with D uncertain. V was clipped by 0 bases and J by 6 bases, with 7 bases between them. CDR3 size: 13 residues. Germline V CDR1 and CDR2: SGHTA, FQGTGA. CDR3 protein: CASSLTPLDTQYF. In nucleotides, the CDR3 is TGTGCCAGCAGCTTAACCCCCCTGGATACGCAGTATTTT. Together with reference TRBV7-3 and TRBJ2-3, the CDR3 gives the full variable domain: GAGVSQTPSNKVTEKGKYVELRCDPISGHTALYWYRQSLGQGPEFLIYFQGTGAADDSGLPNDRFFAVRPEGSVSTLKIQRTERGDSAVYLCASSLTPLDTQYFGPGTRLTVL.

The CDR3 reads CAITEGLADSYEQYF. In DNA form, the CDR3 reads TGTGCCATCACCGAAGGGCTAGCGGACTCCTACGAGCAGTACTTC. V and J are TRBV10-3 and TRBJ2-7; 7 bases are a match to TRBD2. V trimming: 7 bases; J trimming: 0 bases; junction bases outside the gene matches: 9. Germline V gene data show CDR1 as ENHRY and CDR2 as SYGVKD. The CDR3 covers 15 residues.